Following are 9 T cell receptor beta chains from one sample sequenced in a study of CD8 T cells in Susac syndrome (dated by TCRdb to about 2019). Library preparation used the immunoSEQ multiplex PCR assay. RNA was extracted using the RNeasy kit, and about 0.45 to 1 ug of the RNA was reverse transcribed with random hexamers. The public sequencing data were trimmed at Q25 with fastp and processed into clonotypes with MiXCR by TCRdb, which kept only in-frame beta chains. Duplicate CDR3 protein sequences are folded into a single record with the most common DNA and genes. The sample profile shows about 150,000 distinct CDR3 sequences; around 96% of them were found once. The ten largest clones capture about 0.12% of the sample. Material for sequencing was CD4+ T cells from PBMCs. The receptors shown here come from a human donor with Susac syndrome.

The CDR3 protein is CASRVDTGELFF. The CDR3 DNA reads TGCGCCAGCAGGGTGGACACCGGGGAGCTGTTTTTT. V is TRBV5-1 and J is TRBJ2-2; no reliable D call. Germline V lookup: CDR1 SGHRS, CDR2 YFSETQ. V lost 5 bases and J lost 3, with 5 bases in between. This CDR3 comprises 12 residues.

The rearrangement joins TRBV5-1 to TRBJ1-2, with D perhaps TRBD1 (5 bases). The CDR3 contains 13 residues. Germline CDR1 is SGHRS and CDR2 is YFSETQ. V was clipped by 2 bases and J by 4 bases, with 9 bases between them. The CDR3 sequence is CASSFDSPYGYTF. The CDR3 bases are TGCGCCAGCAGCTTTGACAGCCCCTATGGCTACACCTTC.

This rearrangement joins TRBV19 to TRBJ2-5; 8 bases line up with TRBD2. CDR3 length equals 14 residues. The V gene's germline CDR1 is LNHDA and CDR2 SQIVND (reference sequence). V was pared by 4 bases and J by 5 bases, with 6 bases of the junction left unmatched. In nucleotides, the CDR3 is TGTGCCAGTAGTACCGCGGGGGGCCGGGAGACCCAGTACTTC. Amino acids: CASSTAGGRETQYF.

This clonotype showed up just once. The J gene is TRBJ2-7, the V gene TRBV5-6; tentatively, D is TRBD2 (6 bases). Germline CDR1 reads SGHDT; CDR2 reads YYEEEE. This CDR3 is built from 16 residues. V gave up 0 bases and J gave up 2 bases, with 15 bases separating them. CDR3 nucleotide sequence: TGTGCCAGCAGCTTGGGGCCTCGGGGGTACCCCTACGAGCAGTACGTC. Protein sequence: CASSLGPRGYPYEQYV.

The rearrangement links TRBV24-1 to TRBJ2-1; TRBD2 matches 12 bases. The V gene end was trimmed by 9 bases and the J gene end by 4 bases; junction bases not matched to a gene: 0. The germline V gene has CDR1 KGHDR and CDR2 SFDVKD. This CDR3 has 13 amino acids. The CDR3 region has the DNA TGTGCCACCGGACTAGCGGGATACAATGAGCAGTTCTTC. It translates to CATGLAGYNEQFF.

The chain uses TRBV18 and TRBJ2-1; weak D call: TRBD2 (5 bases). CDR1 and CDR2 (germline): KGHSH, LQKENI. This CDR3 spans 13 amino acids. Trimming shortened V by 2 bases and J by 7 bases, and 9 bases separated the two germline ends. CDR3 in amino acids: CASSPVGLNEQFF. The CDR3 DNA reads TGTGCCAGCTCACCAGTCGGACTTAATGAGCAGTTCTTC.

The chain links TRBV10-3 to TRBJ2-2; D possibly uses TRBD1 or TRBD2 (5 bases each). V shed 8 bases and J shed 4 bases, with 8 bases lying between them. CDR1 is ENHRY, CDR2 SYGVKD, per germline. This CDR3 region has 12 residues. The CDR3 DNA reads TGTGCCATCCAGGGACGCACCGGGGAGCTGTTTTTT. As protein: CAIQGRTGELFF.

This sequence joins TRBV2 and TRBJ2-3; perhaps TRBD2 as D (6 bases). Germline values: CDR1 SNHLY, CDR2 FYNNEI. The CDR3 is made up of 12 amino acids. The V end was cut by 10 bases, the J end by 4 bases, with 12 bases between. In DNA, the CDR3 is TGTGCCACTGGCGGGGAGGCAGATACGCAGTATTTT. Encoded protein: CATGGEADTQYF.

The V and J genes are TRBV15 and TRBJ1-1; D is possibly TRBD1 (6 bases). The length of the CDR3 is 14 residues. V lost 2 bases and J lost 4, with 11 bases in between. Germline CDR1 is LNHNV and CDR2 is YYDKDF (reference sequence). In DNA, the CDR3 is TGTGCCACCAGCAGACGACAGGTAGGCACTGAAGCTTTCTTT. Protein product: CATSRRQVGTEAFF.